This passage covers 20 T cell receptor beta chains from one sample sequenced in a study of T-cell memory formation after mild COVID-19. MiXCR was run by TCRdb on the 5' RACE reads, yielding one entry per CDR3 protein. The data contain 250,000 or so distinct CDR3 sequences, roughly 18% of them singletons. Sequenced material: PBMCs or a T cell subset sorted from them (not recorded which). These receptors were taken from a man between 18 and 29 years old who had mild COVID-19 (a few samples of this study predate the infection). Cell type and time point are not known.

Only a few counts were recorded for this clonotype. This chain joins TRBV7-8 and TRBJ2-5; 10 nucleotides agree with TRBD1. The J segment lost 3 bases and the V segment lost 5 bases, leaving 15 bases of the junction unmatched. Germline V gives CDR1 SGHVS, CDR2 FQNEAQ. The CDR3 has 18 amino acids. The CDR3 DNA is TGTGCCAGCAGCCGGAGAACACGGGACAGGGGAGGAGAAGAGACCCAGTACTTC. Its translation is CASSRRTRDRGGEETQYF.

The gene calls are TRBV29-1 and TRBJ2-5; 13 bases map to TRBD2. Losses at the gene ends were 4 bases for V and 4 bases for J; bases not matched to a gene: 3. This CDR3 comprises 14 residues. CDR1 is SQVTM and CDR2 is ANQGSEA in the germline V gene. The CDR3 DNA is TGCAGCGTTGCTCGGACTAGCGGGGGAGAGACCCAGTACTTC. Translating gives CSVARTSGGETQYF.

This clonotype was detected only once. The V gene is TRBV29-1, the J gene TRBJ2-5; 8 bases fit TRBD1. Germline CDR1 reads SQVTM; CDR2 reads ANQGSEA. The CDR3 covers 12 residues. With V trimmed by 4 bases and J by 7 bases, 5 bases remained unmatched. In DNA, the CDR3 is TGCAGCGTTGTGACGGGACAGGTGACCCAGTACTTC. It encodes CSVVTGQVTQYF. Complete variable domain (other parts from reference TRBV29-1 and TRBJ2-5): SAVISQKPSRDICQRGTSLTIQCQVDSQVTMMFWYRQQPGQSLTLIATANQGSEATYESGFVIDKFPISRPNLTFSTLTVSNMSPEDSSIYLCSVVTGQVTQYFGPGTRLLVL.

The CDR3 DNA sequence: TGTGCCAGCAGCCCACGGGGGTCCGGGACGCAATTTTACAATGAGCAGTTCTTC. Amino acid sequence: CASSPRGSGTQFYNEQFF. V gene TRBV7-9 combines with J gene TRBJ2-1, with a tentative D call TRBD2 (6 bases). The length of the CDR3 is 18 residues. The V gene lost 5 bases and the J gene lost 4 bases, with 24 bases spanning the gap. Germline values: CDR1 SEHNR, CDR2 FQNEAQ (reference sequence).

This chain links TRBV6-5 with TRBJ1-5, with 12 bases that match TRBD1. The CDR3 covers 17 residues. The germline CDR1 and CDR2 sequences are MNHEY and SVGAGI. J lost 0 bases, V lost 4 bases, and 4 bases had no gene match. This CDR3 is CASSSGTGGFSNQPQHF. The CDR3 DNA reads as TGTGCCAGCAGTTCCGGGACAGGGGGCTTTAGCAATCAGCCCCAGCATTTT.

The genes are TRBV20-1 and TRBJ2-7; D possibly matches TRBD1 or TRBD2 (5 bases each). V dropped 4 bases and J dropped 1 base, with 11 bases sitting between them. From germline, CDR1 is DFQATT and CDR2 SNEGSKA (reference sequence). The CDR3 loop spans 13 amino acids. CDR3 protein: CSATPGRSYEQYF. The CDR3 DNA reads TGCAGTGCTACCCCGGGACGATCCTACGAGCAGTACTTC.

In this sample, this clonotype turned up a few times. The genes are TRBV7-3 and TRBJ2-1; 8 bases are a match to TRBD2. The CDR3 is 14 residues long. V lost 5 bases and J lost 7; bases outside the gene matches: 7. Germline V gene lookup returns CDR1 SGHTA and CDR2 FQGTGA. CDR3 residues: CASSPGGARNEQFF. DNA for the CDR3: TGTGCCAGCAGCCCCGGGGGGGCCAGAAATGAGCAGTTCTTC.

The V gene is TRBV4-1, the J gene TRBJ1-1; D may be TRBD1 (5 bases). Germline V CDR1 and CDR2: MGHRA, YSYEKL. V was pared by 3 bases and J by 1 base, with 12 bases between. The CDR3 length is 15 residues. The CDR3 sequence: CASSQTFRENTEAFF. The CDR3 DNA is TGCGCCAGCAGCCAGACATTCAGGGAGAACACTGAAGCTTTCTTT.

This clonotype was detected a few times. The CDR3 here is CASSGLAEETQYF. The CDR3 coding sequence is TGCGCCAGCTCTGGACTAGCCGAAGAGACCCAGTACTTC. The chain joins TRBV10-2 to TRBJ2-5; 8 nucleotides agree with TRBD2. From germline, CDR1 is WSHSY and CDR2 SAAADI. The trim removed 8 bases at V and 3 bases at J, leaving 5 bases unmatched. CDR3 size: 13 residues.

This clonotype turned up a few times. The rearrangement joins TRBV5-1 to TRBJ2-5; TRBD1 or TRBD2 may be the D gene (5 bases each). From germline, CDR1 is SGHRS and CDR2 YFSETQ. The CDR3 is 14 amino acids. V lost 3 bases to trimming and J lost 1 base, with 10 bases between them. The CDR3 protein is CASSSGTRQETQYF. The CDR3 nucleotides are TGCGCCAGCAGCTCCGGGACGCGCCAAGAGACCCAGTACTTC.

The V and J genes are TRBV18 and TRBJ2-5, with TRBD2 as a possible D gene (6 bases). The CDR3 is 15 amino acids. The germline V gene encodes CDR1 KGHSH and CDR2 LQKENI. V lost 5 bases, J lost 0 bases, and 13 bases lay in between. The CDR3 DNA reads as TGTGCCAGCTCAAGGGCTGGCGGGAACCAAGAGACCCAGTACTTC. Protein: CASSRAGGNQETQYF. The full variable domain, completed using reference TRBV18 and TRBJ2-5, is NAGVMQNPRHLVRRRGQEARLRCSPMKGHSHVYWYRQLPEEGLKFMVYLQKENIIDESGMPKERFSAEFPKEGPSILRIQQVVRGDSAAYFCASSRAGGNQETQYFGPGTRLLVL.

This rearrangement joins TRBV5-1 to TRBJ2-1, with 8 bases lining up with TRBD2. The CDR3 has 15 residues. Germline V lookup: CDR1 SGHRS, CDR2 YFSETQ. J gave up 4 bases and V 5 bases, and 8 bases lay outside the gene matches. CDR3 protein: CASRALADTYNEQFF. In DNA, the CDR3 is TGCGCCAGCAGGGCACTAGCGGACACGTACAATGAGCAGTTCTTC.

The chain joins TRBV12-3 or TRBV12-4 to TRBJ1-5; TRBD1 might be the D (6 bases). V shed 4 bases and J shed 2 bases, with 12 bases lying between them. The CDR3 has 15 amino acids. The CDR3 reads CASSSQGYGNQPQHF. The CDR3 bases are TGTGCCAGCAGTTCCCAGGGGTACGGCAATCAGCCCCAGCATTTT.

This clonotype was detected many times. The rearrangement links TRBV7-9 to TRBJ2-1, with 10 bases fitting TRBD1. With V trimmed by 5 bases and J by 8 bases, 12 bases remained unmatched. CDR3 length: 16 residues. Germline assignment: CDR1 SEHNR and CDR2 FQNEAQ (reference sequence). CDR3 protein: CASSPRSGQGLDEQFF. The CDR3, as DNA: TGTGCCAGCAGCCCCCGATCGGGACAGGGGTTGGATGAGCAGTTCTTC.

This clonotype came up a few times. The V and J genes are TRBV4-3 and TRBJ2-5, with 12 bases identical to TRBD1. The CDR3 loop spans 14 amino acids. The junction had 4 bases not matched to a gene; V was cut back by 1 base and J by 10 bases. Germline values: CDR1 LGHNA, CDR2 YSLEER. The CDR3 reads CASSQAGTGGLQYF. CDR3 sequence (DNA): TGCGCCAGCAGCCAAGCCGGGACAGGGGGCCTCCAGTACTTC.

This clonotype came up many times. The rearrangement uses TRBV6-5 and TRBJ2-5; D is undetermined. The CDR3 is 16 amino acids. Germline V gives CDR1 MNHEY, CDR2 SVGAGI. V was pared by 2 bases and J by 6 bases, with 19 bases between. CDR3 residues: CASSYRSNRLGKTQYF. CDR3 DNA: TGTGCCAGCAGTTACCGCTCCAATCGGCTGGGGAAGACCCAGTACTTC.

The table lists this clonotype with a few counts. The chain is built from TRBV6-6 and TRBJ2-1; 10 bases match TRBD2. Per the germline V gene, CDR1 is MNHNY and CDR2 is SVGAGI (reference sequence). With V trimmed by 2 bases and J by 6 bases, 4 bases remained unmatched. The CDR3 sequence is 15 residues long. CDR3 nucleotides: TGTGCCAGCAGTTACACTAGCGGGGAAGGCAATGAGCAGTTCTTC. It encodes CASSYTSGEGNEQFF.

This rearrangement joins TRBV5-6 to TRBJ1-2; TRBD1 matches 10 bases. The CDR3 contains 17 residues. V shed 3 bases and J 4 bases; nucleotides not matched to a gene: 12. Germline V gene data show CDR1 as SGHDT and CDR2 as YYEEEE. As DNA, the CDR3 is TGTGCCAGCAGCTCCCGGGACAGGGGTATCCGCCTCTATGGCTACACCTTC. Protein sequence: CASSSRDRGIRLYGYTF.

This clonotype occurred many times. The chain carries TRBV6-5 and TRBJ2-1; 7 bases line up with TRBD1. With 6 bases clipped from V and 7 bases from J, the junction kept 9 bases outside the gene matches. The CDR3 has 14 residues. Germline CDR1 MNHEY, CDR2 SVGAGI. CDR3 sequence: CASRSGTAENEQFF. The CDR3 DNA reads as TGTGCCAGCAGATCTGGGACAGCGGAAAATGAGCAGTTCTTC.

The chain carries TRBV18 and TRBJ1-5; a weak D match, TRBD1 (5 bases). Trimming removed 1 base at V and 6 bases at J, with 7 bases between. CDR1 and CDR2 from the germline V gene are KGHSH and LQKENI. The CDR3 is made up of 13 amino acids. The chain's CDR3 is CASSPLGGQPQHF. As DNA, the CDR3 is TGTGCCAGCTCACCACTCGGGGGTCAGCCCCAGCATTTT.